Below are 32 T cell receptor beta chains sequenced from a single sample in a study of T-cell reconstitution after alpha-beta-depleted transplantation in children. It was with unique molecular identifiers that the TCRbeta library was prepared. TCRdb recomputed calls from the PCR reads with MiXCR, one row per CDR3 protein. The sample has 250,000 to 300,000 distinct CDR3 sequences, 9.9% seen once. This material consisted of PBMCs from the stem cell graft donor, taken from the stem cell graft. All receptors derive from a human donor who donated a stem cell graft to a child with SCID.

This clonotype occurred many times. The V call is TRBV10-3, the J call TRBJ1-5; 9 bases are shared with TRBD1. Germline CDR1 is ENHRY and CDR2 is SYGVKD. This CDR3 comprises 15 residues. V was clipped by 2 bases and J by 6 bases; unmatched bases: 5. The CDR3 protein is CAISENRGLTQPQHF. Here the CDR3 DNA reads TGTGCCATCAGTGAGAACAGGGGGCTTACTCAGCCCCAGCATTTT.

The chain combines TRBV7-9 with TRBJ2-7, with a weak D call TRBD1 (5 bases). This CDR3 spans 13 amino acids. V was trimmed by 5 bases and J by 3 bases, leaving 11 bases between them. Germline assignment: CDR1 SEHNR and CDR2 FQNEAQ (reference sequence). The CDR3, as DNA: TGTGCCAGCAGCCCCAAGGGGAACTACGAGCAGTACTTC. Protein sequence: CASSPKGNYEQYF.

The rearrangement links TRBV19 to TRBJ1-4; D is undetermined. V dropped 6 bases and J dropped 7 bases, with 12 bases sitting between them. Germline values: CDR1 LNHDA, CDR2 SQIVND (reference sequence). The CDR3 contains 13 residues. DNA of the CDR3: TGTGCCAGTAGCACAGCCCTTAGTGAAAAACTGTTTTTT. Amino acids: CASSTALSEKLFF.

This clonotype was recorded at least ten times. This CDR3 reads CASSLDGTGSYEQYF. CDR3 DNA: TGTGCCAGCAGTTTAGACGGGACAGGCTCCTACGAGCAGTACTTC. The gene calls are TRBV12-3 or TRBV12-4 and TRBJ2-7; 8 positions agree with TRBD1. Germline trimming cut 1 base from V and 0 bases from J; bases unmatched to any gene: 2. The CDR3 is 15 amino acids.

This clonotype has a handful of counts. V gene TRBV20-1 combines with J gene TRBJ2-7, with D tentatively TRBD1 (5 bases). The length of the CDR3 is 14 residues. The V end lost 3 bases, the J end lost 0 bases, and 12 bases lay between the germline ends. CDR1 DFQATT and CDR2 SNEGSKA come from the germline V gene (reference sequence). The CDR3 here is CSARGIQASYEQYF. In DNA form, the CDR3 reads TGCAGTGCTAGGGGGATACAGGCCTCCTACGAGCAGTACTTC.

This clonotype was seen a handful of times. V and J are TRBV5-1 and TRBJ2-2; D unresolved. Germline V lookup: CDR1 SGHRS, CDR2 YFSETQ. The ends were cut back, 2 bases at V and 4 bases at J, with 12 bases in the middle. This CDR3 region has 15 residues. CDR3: CASSLRDPSTGELFF. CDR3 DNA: TGCGCCAGCAGCTTACGAGACCCCTCCACCGGGGAGCTGTTTTTT.

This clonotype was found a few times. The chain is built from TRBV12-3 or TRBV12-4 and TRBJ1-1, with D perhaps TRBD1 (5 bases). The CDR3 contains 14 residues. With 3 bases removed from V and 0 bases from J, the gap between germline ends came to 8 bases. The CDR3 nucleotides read TGTGCCAGCAGTTTGACAGAAGTGAACACTGAAGCTTTCTTT. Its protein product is CASSLTEVNTEAFF.

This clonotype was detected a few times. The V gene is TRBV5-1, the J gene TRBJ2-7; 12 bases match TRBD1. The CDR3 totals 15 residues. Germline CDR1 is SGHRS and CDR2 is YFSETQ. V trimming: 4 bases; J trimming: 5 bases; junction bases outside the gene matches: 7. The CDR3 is CASSMPGQGAHEQYF. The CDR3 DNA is TGCGCCAGCAGCATGCCGGGACAGGGGGCCCACGAGCAGTACTTC.

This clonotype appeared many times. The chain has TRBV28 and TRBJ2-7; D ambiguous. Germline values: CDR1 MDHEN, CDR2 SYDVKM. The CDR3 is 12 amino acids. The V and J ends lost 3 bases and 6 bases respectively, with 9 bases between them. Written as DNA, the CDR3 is TGTGCCAGCAGTTTTTCGTGGTTCGAGCAGTACTTC. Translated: CASSFSWFEQYF.

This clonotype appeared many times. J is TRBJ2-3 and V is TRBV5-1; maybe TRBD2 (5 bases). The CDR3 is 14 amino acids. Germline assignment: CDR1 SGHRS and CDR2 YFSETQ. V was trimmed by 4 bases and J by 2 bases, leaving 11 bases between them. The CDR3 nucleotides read TGCGCCAGCAGCGCGGACTTACCCACAGATACGCAGTATTTT. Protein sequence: CASSADLPTDTQYF.

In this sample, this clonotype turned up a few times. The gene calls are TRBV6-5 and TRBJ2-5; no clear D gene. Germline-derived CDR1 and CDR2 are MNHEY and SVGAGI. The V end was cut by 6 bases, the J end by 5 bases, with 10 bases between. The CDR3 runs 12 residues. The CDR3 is CASSPRPETQYF. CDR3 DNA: TGTGCCAGCAGCCCGAGACCCGAGACCCAGTACTTC.

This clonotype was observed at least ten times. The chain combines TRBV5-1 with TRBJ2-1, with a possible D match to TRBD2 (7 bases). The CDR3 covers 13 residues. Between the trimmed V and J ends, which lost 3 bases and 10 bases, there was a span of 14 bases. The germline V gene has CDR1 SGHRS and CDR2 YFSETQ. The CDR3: CASSYGGGGEQFF. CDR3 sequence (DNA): TGCGCCAGCAGCTACGGCGGGGGCGGGGAGCAGTTCTTC.

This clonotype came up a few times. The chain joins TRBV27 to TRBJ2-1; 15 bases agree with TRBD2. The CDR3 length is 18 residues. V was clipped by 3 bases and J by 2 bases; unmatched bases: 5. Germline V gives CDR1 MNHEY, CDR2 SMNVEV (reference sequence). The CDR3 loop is CASSFKGLAGGPYNEQFF. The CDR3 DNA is TGTGCCAGCAGTTTCAAGGGACTAGCGGGGGGCCCCTACAATGAGCAGTTCTTC.

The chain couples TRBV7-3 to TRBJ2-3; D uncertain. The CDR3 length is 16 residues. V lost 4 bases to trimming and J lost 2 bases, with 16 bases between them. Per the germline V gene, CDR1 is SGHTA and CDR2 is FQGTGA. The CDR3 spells CASSSSLTGPTDTQYF. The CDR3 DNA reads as TGTGCCAGCAGCTCATCCTTAACTGGGCCCACAGATACGCAGTATTTT.

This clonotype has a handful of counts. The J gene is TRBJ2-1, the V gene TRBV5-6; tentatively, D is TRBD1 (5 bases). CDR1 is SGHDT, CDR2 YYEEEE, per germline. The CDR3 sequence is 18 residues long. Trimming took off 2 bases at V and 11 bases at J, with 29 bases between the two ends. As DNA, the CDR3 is TGTGCCAGCAGCTTTGAAGGAAGTAGGATTCTCTTAGGGGAAAAGCAGTTCTTC. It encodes CASSFEGSRILLGEKQFF.

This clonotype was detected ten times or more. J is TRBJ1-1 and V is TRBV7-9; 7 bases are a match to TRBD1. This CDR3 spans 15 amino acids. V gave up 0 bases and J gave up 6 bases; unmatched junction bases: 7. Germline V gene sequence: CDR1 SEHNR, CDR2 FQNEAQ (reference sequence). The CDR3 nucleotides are TGTGCCAGCAGCTTAGCGGTAATGACAGGGTCTGAAGCTTTCTTT. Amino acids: CASSLAVMTGSEAFF.

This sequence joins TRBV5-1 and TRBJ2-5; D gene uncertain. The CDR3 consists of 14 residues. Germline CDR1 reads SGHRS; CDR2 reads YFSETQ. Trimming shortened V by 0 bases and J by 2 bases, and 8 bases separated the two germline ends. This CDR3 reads CASSLESDQETQYF. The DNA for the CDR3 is TGCGCCAGCAGCTTGGAGTCGGATCAAGAGACCCAGTACTTC.

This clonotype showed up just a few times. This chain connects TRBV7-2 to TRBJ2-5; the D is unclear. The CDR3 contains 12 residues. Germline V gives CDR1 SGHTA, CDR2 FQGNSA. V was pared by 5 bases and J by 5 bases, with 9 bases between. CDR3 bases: TGTGCCAGCAGCGCGACTTTTGAGACCCAGTACTTC. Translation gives CASSATFETQYF.

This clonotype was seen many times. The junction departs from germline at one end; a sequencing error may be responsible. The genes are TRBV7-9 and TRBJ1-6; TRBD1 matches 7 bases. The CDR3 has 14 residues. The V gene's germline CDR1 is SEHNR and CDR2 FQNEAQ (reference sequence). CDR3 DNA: TGTGCCAGCAGCCCACAGGGGTATAATTCACCCCTTCACTTT. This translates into CASSPQGYNSPLHF.

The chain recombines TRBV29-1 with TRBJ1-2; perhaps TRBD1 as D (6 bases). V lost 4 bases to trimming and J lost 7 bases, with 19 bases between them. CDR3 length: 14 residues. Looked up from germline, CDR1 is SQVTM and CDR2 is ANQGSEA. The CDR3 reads CSVAWDIPVLGYTF. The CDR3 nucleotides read TGCAGCGTTGCCTGGGACATTCCCGTCCTTGGCTACACCTTC.

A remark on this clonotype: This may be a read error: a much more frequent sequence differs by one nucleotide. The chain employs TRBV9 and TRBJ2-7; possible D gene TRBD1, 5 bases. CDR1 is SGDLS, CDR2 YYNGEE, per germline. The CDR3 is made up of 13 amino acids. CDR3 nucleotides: TGTGCCAGCAGCGTTGGACACTCTTACGAGCAGTGCTTC. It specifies CASSVGHSYEQCF.

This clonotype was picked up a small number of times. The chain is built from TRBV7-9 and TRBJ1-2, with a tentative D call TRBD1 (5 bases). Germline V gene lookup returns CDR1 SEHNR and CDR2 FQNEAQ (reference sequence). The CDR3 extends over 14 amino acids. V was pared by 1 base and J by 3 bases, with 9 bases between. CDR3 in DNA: TGTGCCAGCAGCTTAGTCGGGGCGCACTATGGCTACACCTTC. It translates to CASSLVGAHYGYTF.

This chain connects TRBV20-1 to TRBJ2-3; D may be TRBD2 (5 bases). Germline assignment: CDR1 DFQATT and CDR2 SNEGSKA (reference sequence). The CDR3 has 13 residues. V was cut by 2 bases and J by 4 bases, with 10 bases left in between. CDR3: CSARNPSPDTQYF. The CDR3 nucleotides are TGCAGTGCTAGAAATCCTAGCCCAGATACGCAGTATTTT.

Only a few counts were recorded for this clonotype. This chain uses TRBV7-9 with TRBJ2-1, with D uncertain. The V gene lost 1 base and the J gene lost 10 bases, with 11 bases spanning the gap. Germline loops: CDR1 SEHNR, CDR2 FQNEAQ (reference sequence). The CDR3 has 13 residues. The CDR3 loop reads CASSLVSPREQFF. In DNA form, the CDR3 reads TGTGCCAGCAGCTTAGTGTCACCTCGGGAGCAGTTCTTC.

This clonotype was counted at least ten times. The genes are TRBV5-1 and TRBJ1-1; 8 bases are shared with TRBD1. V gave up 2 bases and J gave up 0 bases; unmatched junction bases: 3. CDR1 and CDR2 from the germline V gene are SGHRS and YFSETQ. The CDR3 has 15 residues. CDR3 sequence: CASSFQGALNTEAFF. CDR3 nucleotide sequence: TGCGCCAGCAGCTTTCAGGGGGCCTTGAACACTGAAGCTTTCTTT.

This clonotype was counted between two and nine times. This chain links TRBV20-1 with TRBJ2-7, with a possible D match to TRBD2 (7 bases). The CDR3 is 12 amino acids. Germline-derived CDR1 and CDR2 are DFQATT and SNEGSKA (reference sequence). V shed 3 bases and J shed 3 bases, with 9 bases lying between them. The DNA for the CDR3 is TGCAGTGCTAGCGGGGGGCACTACGAGCAGTACTTC. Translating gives CSASGGHYEQYF.

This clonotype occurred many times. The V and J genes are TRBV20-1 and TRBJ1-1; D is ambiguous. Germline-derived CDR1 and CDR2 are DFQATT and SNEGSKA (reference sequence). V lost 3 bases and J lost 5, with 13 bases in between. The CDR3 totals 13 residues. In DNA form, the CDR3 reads TGCAGTGCTAGTATGGGGAGTTGGACTGAAGCTTTCTTT. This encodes CSASMGSWTEAFF.

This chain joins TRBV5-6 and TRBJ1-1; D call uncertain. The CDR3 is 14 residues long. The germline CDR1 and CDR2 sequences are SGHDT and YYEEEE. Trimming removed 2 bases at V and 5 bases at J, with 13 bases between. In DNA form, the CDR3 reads TGTGCCAGCAGCTTCGCCCAGTTCAGAACTGAAGCTTTCTTT. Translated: CASSFAQFRTEAFF.

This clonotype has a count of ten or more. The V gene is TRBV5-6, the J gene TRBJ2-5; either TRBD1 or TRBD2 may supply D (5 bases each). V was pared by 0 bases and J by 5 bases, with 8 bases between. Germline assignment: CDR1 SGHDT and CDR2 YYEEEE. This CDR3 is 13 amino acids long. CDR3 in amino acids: CASSLGGIETQYF. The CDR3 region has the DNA TGTGCCAGCAGCTTGGGGGGGATTGAGACCCAGTACTTC.

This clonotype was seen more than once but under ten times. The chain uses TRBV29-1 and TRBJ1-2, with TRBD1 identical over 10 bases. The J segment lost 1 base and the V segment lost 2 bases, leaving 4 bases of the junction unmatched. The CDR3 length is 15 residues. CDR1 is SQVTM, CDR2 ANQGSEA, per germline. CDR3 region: CSVEKRDRGNYGYTF. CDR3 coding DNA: TGCAGCGTTGAAAAGAGGGACAGGGGTAACTATGGCTACACCTTC.

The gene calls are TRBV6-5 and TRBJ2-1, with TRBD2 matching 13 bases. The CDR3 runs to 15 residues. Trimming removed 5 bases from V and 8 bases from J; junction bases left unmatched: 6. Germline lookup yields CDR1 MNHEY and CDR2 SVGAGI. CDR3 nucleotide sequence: TGTGCCAGCAGTACTAGCGGGGGGGCCGGGGATGAGCAGTTCTTC. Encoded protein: CASSTSGGAGDEQFF.

The CDR3 region is CAISEGQGYEQYF. The DNA for the CDR3 is TGTGCCATCAGTGAGGGGCAGGGCTACGAGCAGTACTTC. The chain uses TRBV10-3 and TRBJ2-7; possible D gene TRBD1, 5 bases. Germline lookup yields CDR1 ENHRY and CDR2 SYGVKD. V was clipped by 2 bases and J by 3 bases, with 8 bases between them. The CDR3 is 13 residues long.